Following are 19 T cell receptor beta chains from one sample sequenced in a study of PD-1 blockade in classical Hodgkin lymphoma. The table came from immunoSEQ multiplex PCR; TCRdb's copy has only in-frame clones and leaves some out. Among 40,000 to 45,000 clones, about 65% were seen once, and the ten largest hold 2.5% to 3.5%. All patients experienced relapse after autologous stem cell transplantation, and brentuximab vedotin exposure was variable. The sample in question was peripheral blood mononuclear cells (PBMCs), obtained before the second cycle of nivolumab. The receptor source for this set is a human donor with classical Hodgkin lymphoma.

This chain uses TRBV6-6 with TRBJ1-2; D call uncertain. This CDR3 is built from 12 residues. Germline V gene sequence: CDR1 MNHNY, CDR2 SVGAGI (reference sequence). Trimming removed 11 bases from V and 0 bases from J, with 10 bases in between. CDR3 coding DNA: TGTGCCGCCCGTCTAGCTAACTATGGCTACACCTTC. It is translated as CAARLANYGYTF.

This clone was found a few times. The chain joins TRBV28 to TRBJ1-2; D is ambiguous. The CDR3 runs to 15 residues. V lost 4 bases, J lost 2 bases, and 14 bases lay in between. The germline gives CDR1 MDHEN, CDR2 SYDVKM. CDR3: CASSSVNTNNYGYTF. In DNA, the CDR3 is TGTGCCAGCAGTTCCGTAAACACTAACAACTATGGCTACACCTTC.

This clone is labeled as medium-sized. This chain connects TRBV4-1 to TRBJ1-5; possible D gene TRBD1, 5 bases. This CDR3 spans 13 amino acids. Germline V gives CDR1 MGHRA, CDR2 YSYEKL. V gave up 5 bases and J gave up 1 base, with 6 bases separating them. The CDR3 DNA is TGCGCCAGCAGCTGGGACAGCAATCAGCCCCAGCATTTT. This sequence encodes CASSWDSNQPQHF.

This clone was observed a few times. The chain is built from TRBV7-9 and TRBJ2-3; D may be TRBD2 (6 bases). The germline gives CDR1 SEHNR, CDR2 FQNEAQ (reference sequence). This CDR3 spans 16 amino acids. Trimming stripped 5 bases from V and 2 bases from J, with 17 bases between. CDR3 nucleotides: TGTGCCAGCAGCCCCTTTGAGGCGGGGTCCACAGATACGCAGTATTTT. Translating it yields CASSPFEAGSTDTQYF.

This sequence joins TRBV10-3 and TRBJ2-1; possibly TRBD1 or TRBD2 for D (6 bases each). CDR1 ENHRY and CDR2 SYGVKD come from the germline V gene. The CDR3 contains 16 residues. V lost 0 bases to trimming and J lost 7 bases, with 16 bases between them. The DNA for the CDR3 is TGTGCCATCAGTGAGTCGGCCGGGGGCCGTCATAATGAGCAGTTCTTC. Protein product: CAISESAGGRHNEQFF.

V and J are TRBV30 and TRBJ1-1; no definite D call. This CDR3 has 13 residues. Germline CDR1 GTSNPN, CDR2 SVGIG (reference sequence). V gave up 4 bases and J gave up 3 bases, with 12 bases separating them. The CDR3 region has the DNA TGTGCCTGGACTTTGCTCGGAGACACTGAAGCTTTCTTT. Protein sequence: CAWTLLGDTEAFF.

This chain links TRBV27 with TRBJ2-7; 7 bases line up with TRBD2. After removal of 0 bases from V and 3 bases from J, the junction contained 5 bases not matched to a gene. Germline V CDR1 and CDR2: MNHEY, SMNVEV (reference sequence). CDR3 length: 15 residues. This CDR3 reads CASSLSLTSSYEQYF. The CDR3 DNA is TGTGCCAGCAGTTTATCACTGACTAGCAGCTACGAGCAGTACTTC.

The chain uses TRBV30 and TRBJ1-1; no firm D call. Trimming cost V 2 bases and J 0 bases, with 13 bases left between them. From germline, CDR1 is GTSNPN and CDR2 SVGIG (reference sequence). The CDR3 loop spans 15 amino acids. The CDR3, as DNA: TGTGCCTGGAGTATACAGCTTTCTATGAACACTGAAGCTTTCTTT. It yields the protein CAWSIQLSMNTEAFF.

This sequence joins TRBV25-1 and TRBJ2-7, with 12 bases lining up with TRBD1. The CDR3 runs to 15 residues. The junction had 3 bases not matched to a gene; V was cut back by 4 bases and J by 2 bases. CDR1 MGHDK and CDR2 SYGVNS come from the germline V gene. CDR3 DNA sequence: TGTGCCAGCAGTGCTCGGGACAGGGGGCCCTACGAGCAGTACTTC. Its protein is CASSARDRGPYEQYF.

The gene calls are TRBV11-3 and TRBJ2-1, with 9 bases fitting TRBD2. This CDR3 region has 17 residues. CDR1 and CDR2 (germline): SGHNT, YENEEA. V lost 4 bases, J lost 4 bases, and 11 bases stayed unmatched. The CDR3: CASSYTLGLAGYNEQFF. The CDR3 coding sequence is TGTGCCAGCAGCTACACCCTTGGGCTAGCGGGGTACAATGAGCAGTTCTTC.

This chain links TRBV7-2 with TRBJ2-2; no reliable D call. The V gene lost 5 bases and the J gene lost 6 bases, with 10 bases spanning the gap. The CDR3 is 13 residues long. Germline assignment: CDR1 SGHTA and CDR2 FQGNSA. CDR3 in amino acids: CASSNLAPGELFF. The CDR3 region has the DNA TGTGCCAGCAGCAACCTGGCCCCCGGGGAGCTGTTTTTT.

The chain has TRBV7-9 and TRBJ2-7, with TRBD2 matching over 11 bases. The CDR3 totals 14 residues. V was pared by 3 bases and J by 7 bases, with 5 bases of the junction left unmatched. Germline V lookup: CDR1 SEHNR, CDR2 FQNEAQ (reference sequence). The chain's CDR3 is CASSLTSGIGEQYF. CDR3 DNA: TGTGCCAGCAGCTTGACTAGCGGGATTGGGGAGCAGTACTTC.

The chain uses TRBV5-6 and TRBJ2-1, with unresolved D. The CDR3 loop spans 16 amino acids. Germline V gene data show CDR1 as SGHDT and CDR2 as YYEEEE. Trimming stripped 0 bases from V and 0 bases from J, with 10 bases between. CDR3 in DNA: TGTGCCAGCAGCTTGGCGGTCACCAGCTCCTACAATGAGCAGTTCTTC. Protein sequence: CASSLAVTSSYNEQFF.

In nucleotides, the CDR3 is TGTGCCAGCAGTTCCCTAGCGGGAGGCGGAGGGGATACGCAGTATTTT. Its protein product is CASSSLAGGGGDTQYF. This chain connects TRBV28 to TRBJ2-3; 11 bases are shared with TRBD2. The V gene's germline CDR1 is MDHEN and CDR2 SYDVKM. The CDR3 is made up of 16 amino acids. With V trimmed by 4 bases and J by 6 bases, 9 bases remained unmatched.

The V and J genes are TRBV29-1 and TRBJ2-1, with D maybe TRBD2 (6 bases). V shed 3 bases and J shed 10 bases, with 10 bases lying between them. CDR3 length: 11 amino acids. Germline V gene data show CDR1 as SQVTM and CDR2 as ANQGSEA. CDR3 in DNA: TGCAGCGTTGATTCGGAGGGAGAGCAGTTCTTC. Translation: CSVDSEGEQFF.

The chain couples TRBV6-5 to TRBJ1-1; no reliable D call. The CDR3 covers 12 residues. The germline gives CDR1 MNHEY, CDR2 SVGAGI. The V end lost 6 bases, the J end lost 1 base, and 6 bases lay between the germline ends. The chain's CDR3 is CASSPKNTEAFF. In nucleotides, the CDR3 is TGTGCCAGCAGCCCAAAGAACACTGAAGCTTTCTTT.

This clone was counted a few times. CDR3 protein: CASSSLGGAGANVLTF. The CDR3, as DNA: TGCGCCAGCAGCTCATTAGGGGGCGCTGGGGCCAACGTCCTGACTTTC. This chain connects TRBV5-1 to TRBJ2-6; 7 nucleotides match TRBD1. This CDR3 spans 16 amino acids. Germline V gene lookup returns CDR1 SGHRS and CDR2 YFSETQ. The V and J ends lost 3 bases and 2 bases, in that order; junction bases with no gene match: 5.

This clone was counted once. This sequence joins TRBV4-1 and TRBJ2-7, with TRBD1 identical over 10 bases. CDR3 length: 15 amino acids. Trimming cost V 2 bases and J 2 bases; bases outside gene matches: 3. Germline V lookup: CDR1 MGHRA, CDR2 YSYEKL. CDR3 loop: CASSQSGTGAYEQYF. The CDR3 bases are TGCGCCAGCAGCCAATCCGGGACAGGGGCCTACGAGCAGTACTTC.

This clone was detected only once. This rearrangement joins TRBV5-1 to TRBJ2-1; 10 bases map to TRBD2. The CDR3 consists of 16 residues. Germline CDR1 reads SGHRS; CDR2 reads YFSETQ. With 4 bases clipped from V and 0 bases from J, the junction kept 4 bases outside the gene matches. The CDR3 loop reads CASSVLAGSSYNEQFF. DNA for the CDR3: TGCGCCAGCAGCGTACTAGCGGGGAGCTCCTACAATGAGCAGTTCTTC.